This T cell receptor beta chain was observed in a study of spatial heterogeneity in lung cancer. Findings and limits, study-wide: Ubiquitous expanded tumor TCRs were seen in blood more at resection than at follow-up.

Every individual TCR cDNA molecule carried its own unique molecular identifier, which allowed correction of PCR and sequencing errors. TCRdb reprocessed the 5' RACE reads with MiXCR, giving one entry per CDR3 protein. The profile shows tens of thousands of distinct CDR3 sequences, 13% of them singletons. Time point in this sample: sample taken at primary tumor resection. Extraction of whole RNA from tumor, nontumor lung or frozen PBMC preceded unsorted sequencing. The 60 to 90 donors had untreated early-stage non-small cell lung cancer. The V end was cut by 1 base, the J end by 0 bases, with 13 bases between. Germline V gives CDR1 MGHRA, CDR2 YSYEKL. The CDR3 consists of 16 residues. This clonotype was seen more than once but under ten times. Antigen unknown.

The gene calls are TRBV4-1 and TRBJ2-7; D tentatively reads TRBD1 or TRBD2 (5 bases each). This TCR was sampled from a male donor with early-stage non-small cell lung cancer. The sample was PBMCs, taken at surgery. The CDR3 DNA reads TGCGCCAGCAGCCAAGTCCAGGGACGGAGCTCCTACGAGCAGTACTTC. This codes for CASSQVQGRSSYEQYF.